This TCR beta chain was obtained from a study of cytomegalovirus exposure and HLA in healthy donors. 13 Jbeta primers and 60 Vbeta primers were used for the PCR. Some clones are missing from TCRdb's copy, which holds only in-frame ones; the method was immunoSEQ multiplex PCR. The sample has approximately 92,000 clones, 60% to 80% seen once. Germline V lookup: CDR1 SGHTA, CDR2 FQGNSA. This CDR3 is built from 15 residues. Trimming cost V 1 base and J 1 base, with 11 bases left between them. The sequenced sample was PBMCs. The J gene is TRBJ2-7, the V gene TRBV7-2; a possible D gene is TRBD2 (6 bases). The clonotype comes from a man between 60 and 70 years old in good health and CMV-seronegative. The CDR3 DNA reads as TGTGCCAGCAGCTTAGGACTAGGGGAGTCCTACGAGCAGTACTTC. Translation gives CASSLGLGESYEQYF.